This entry lists 14 T cell receptor beta chains sequenced from one sample in a study of OX40 agonist ivuxolimab in advanced cancers. Sequencing used immunoSEQ multiplex PCR; TCRdb keeps in-frame clones, though not all of them. The sample consists of some 100,000 clones, 90% of them appearing once. The material sequenced was CD4+ or CD8+ T cells sorted from blood, taken in a trial of the OX40 agonist ivuxolimab. The receptors come from an adult with an advanced solid tumor such as melanoma, head and neck, liver or kidney cancer.

This chain links TRBV10-3 with TRBJ2-7; D gene ambiguous. Deletions cut 2 bases from V and 3 bases from J, with 14 bases between. The CDR3 loop spans 15 amino acids. The V gene's germline CDR1 is ENHRY and CDR2 SYGVKD. Here the CDR3 reads CAISEALEEVYEQYF. DNA of the CDR3: TGTGCCATCAGTGAGGCATTAGAAGAAGTCTACGAGCAGTACTTC.

In its sample, this clone was seen once. This chain links TRBV19 with TRBJ2-7, with D uncertain. V lost 4 bases and J 2 bases, leaving 12 bases between the germline ends. Germline V gene data show CDR1 as LNHDA and CDR2 as SQIVND (reference sequence). The CDR3 contains 14 residues. The CDR3 DNA is TGTGCCAGTAGTACTCGGTTTAGTCCCTACGAGCAGTACTTC. This gives the protein CASSTRFSPYEQYF.

This clone was seen once. The chain employs TRBV4-1 and TRBJ2-3; D remains ambiguous. V shed 0 bases and J shed 8 bases, with 6 bases lying between them. In germline, CDR1 is MGHRA, CDR2 YSYEKL. The CDR3 length is 12 residues. The DNA for the CDR3 is TGCGCCAGCAGCCAAGAATTGGGTACGCAGTATTTT. This encodes CASSQELGTQYF.

Only one count was recorded for this clone. The rearrangement joins TRBV9 to TRBJ2-1; a possible D gene is TRBD2 (5 bases). The CDR3 is made up of 13 amino acids. V was shortened by 1 base and J by 7 bases, with 9 bases between the two germline ends. Germline assignment: CDR1 SGDLS and CDR2 YYNGEE. The DNA of the CDR3 is TGTGCCAGCAGCGTATCTCGGGGTAATGAGCAGTTCTTC. This encodes CASSVSRGNEQFF.

This chain uses TRBV5-1 with TRBJ1-2; D uncertain. The CDR3 has 14 residues. Trimming stripped 2 bases from V and 2 bases from J, with 10 bases between. CDR1 is SGHRS, CDR2 YFSETQ, per germline. CDR3 region: CASSFGDLNYGYTF. CDR3 coding DNA: TGCGCCAGCAGCTTCGGAGACCTCAACTATGGCTACACCTTC.

The chain is built from TRBV18 and TRBJ1-1, with D possibly being TRBD1 (6 bases). The CDR3 consists of 14 residues. V lost 3 bases and J lost 4, with 12 bases in between. From germline, CDR1 is KGHSH and CDR2 LQKENI. CDR3 region: CASSPNLQGTEAFF. The DNA for the CDR3 is TGTGCCAGCTCACCTAACTTACAGGGCACTGAAGCTTTCTTT.

The rearrangement joins TRBV4-3 to TRBJ1-4, with 10 positions matching TRBD1. Germline CDR1 is LGHNA and CDR2 is YSLEER. This CDR3 is 19 amino acids long. Trimming removed 4 bases from V and 6 bases from J; junction bases left unmatched: 17. The CDR3 spells CASSLKGPTGGAGDEKLFF. The CDR3 DNA reads as TGCGCCAGCAGCCTAAAGGGACCGACAGGGGGCGCGGGAGATGAAAAACTGTTTTTT.

The chain is built from TRBV7-3 and TRBJ1-1; D is unclear. CDR3 length: 15 amino acids. Germline lookup yields CDR1 SGHTA and CDR2 FQGTGA. Trimming took 5 bases from V and 0 from J, leaving 13 bases between them. As DNA, the CDR3 is TGTGCCAGCAGCCCAGGTGGAGGGTTGAACACTGAAGCTTTCTTT. It is translated as CASSPGGGLNTEAFF. Using reference TRBV7-3 and TRBJ1-1 for the parts outside the CDR3, the full variable domain is GAGVSQTPSNKVTEKGKYVELRCDPISGHTALYWYRQSLGQGPEFLIYFQGTGAADDSGLPNDRFFAVRPEGSVSTLKIQRTERGDSAVYLCASSPGGGLNTEAFFGQGTRLTVV.

The V gene is TRBV27, the J gene TRBJ2-2; D is perhaps TRBD1 (5 bases). Trimming stripped 6 bases from V and 1 base from J, with 12 bases between. Germline CDR1 reads MNHEY; CDR2 reads SMNVEV (reference sequence). This CDR3 has 15 residues. This chain's CDR3 is CASRKNQGNTGELFF. The DNA of the CDR3 is TGTGCCAGCAGAAAAAATCAGGGGAACACCGGGGAGCTGTTTTTT.

This rearrangement joins TRBV6-6 to TRBJ2-4; 7 bases agree with TRBD1. This CDR3 is 14 amino acids long. From germline, CDR1 is MNHNY and CDR2 SVGAGI (reference sequence). V dropped 8 bases and J dropped 0; count of bases not matched to a gene: 4. CDR3 DNA sequence: TGTGCCAGCTCAGACAGGGTAGCCAAAAACATTCAGTACTTC. Protein: CASSDRVAKNIQYF.

The chain employs TRBV5-1 and TRBJ2-3; 7 nucleotides agree with TRBD1. Trimming cost V 2 bases and J 4 bases; bases outside gene matches: 7. The CDR3 length is 15 residues. The germline CDR1 and CDR2 sequences are SGHRS and YFSETQ. The CDR3 here is CASSLRGQGADTQYF. CDR3 bases: TGCGCCAGCAGCTTAAGGGGGCAGGGTGCAGATACGCAGTATTTT.

This clone came up once. This chain links TRBV10-3 with TRBJ1-1; possibly TRBD1 for D (6 bases). The germline V gene encodes CDR1 ENHRY and CDR2 SYGVKD. Trimming cost V 0 bases and J 3 bases, with 23 bases left between them. The CDR3 extends over 19 amino acids. CDR3 nucleotides: TGTGCCATCAGTGAGTCGAGAGGGGGGAACTTTGGGAGGGACACTGAAGCTTTCTTT. This sequence encodes CAISESRGGNFGRDTEAFF.

This rearrangement joins TRBV28 to TRBJ2-7; perhaps D is TRBD1 or TRBD2 (5 bases each). The CDR3 is 15 residues long. With 5 bases removed from V and 2 bases from J, the gap between germline ends came to 16 bases. Per germline, CDR1 MDHEN and CDR2 SYDVKM. DNA of the CDR3: TGTGCCAGCAGTCCCGCGGGTGGGGGACCCTACGAGCAGTACTTC. The encoded protein is CASSPAGGGPYEQYF.

This chain connects TRBV18 to TRBJ1-2; D unclear. The V gene's germline CDR1 is KGHSH and CDR2 LQKENI. The CDR3 is made up of 13 amino acids. Trimming pared 0 bases from V and 4 bases from J, leaving 6 bases between. The CDR3: CASSPPGFYGYTF. CDR3 sequence (DNA): TGTGCCAGCTCACCACCGGGATTCTATGGCTACACCTTC.